A selection of T cell receptor beta chains follows, all from one sample in a study of OX40 agonist ivuxolimab in advanced cancers. Clones were sequenced by immunoSEQ multiplex PCR, and TCRdb holds only the in-frame ones, with some missing. The top ten hold around 5.9% of the sample, which has 76,000 or so clones, approximately 93% seen once. Specimen: CD4+ or CD8+ T cells sorted from blood, collected in a trial of the OX40 agonist ivuxolimab. All receptors come from an adult with an advanced solid tumor such as melanoma, head and neck, liver or kidney cancer. Both conserved end residues are part of each CDR3. The order of the fields is V gene, clone size, CDR3 length, D gene, J gene, CDR3 DNA, CDR3 protein. D genes are given only for firm matches. Only part of the rows carry a size: once, few, many, or a class if the clone is expanded.

V: TRBV13
size: .
length: 14
D: .
J: TRBJ2-5
DNA: TGTGCCAGCAGCTTAGTACAGTTTCAAGAGACCCAGTACTTC
CDR3: CASSLVQFQETQYF

V: TRBV5-4
size: once
length: 14
D: .
J: TRBJ2-7
DNA: TGTGCCAGCAGCTTGGATATCTACCCCTACGAGCAGTACTTC
CDR3: CASSLDIYPYEQYF

V: TRBV10-3
size: few
length: 14
D: .
J: TRBJ1-1
DNA: TGTGCCATCAGTGCGGGGCCGGCGGACACTGAAGCTTTCTTT
CDR3: CAISAGPADTEAFF

V: TRBV20-1
size: .
length: 11
D: TRBD1
J: TRBJ2-7
DNA: TGCAGTGCTAAACAGGGGTACGAGCAGTACTTC
CDR3: CSAKQGYEQYF

V: TRBV29-1
size: .
length: 14
D: .
J: TRBJ1-1
DNA: TGCAGCGTGGCAGGGACGGATCGAAACACTGAAGCTTTCTTT
CDR3: CSVAGTDRNTEAFF

V: TRBV29-1
size: .
length: 17
D: TRBD2
J: TRBJ2-1
DNA: TGCAGCGTTGGAGAAGCGGGAGGCCGCGAGGGTTACAATGAGCAGTTCTTC
CDR3: CSVGEAGGREGYNEQFF

V: TRBV27
size: medium-sized
length: 16
D: TRBD1
J: TRBJ1-2
DNA: TGTGCCAGCAGTTTATTGGGGACGACAGGGGGTGCTGGCTACACCTTC
CDR3: CASSLLGTTGGAGYTF

V: TRBV5-6
size: .
length: 14
D: TRBD1
J: TRBJ2-1
DNA: TGTGCCAGCAGCTTGGGACAGGGGTACAATGAGCAGTTCTTC
CDR3: CASSLGQGYNEQFF

V: TRBV7-6
size: .
length: 14
D: TRBD2
J: TRBJ2-7
DNA: TGTGCCAGCAGCTTATCGGGACTAGGTTCCGAGCAGTACTTC
CDR3: CASSLSGLGSEQYF

V: TRBV7-9
size: .
length: 17
D: TRBD2
J: TRBJ2-1
DNA: TGTGCCAGCAGCTCCTCCTCGGTCCTGGCGGGGGGAACCGAGCAGTTCTTC
CDR3: CASSSSSVLAGGTEQFF

V: TRBV19
size: .
length: 16
D: .
J: TRBJ2-1
DNA: TGTGCCAGTACCACGCAACTTAGCGCGAGTCACAATGAGCAGTTCTTC
CDR3: CASTTQLSASHNEQFF

V: TRBV13
size: .
length: 15
D: .
J: TRBJ2-1
DNA: TGTGCCAGCAGCTTCCTTGAGCAGTCCTACAATGAGCAGTTCTTC
CDR3: CASSFLEQSYNEQFF

V: TRBV27
size: once
length: 14
D: .
J: TRBJ1-5
DNA: TGTGCCAGCCGGGCACTTACTAGCAATCAGCCCCAGCATTTT
CDR3: CASRALTSNQPQHF

V: TRBV19
size: once
length: 15
D: .
J: TRBJ1-1
DNA: TGTGCCAGTAGTATTTTCGGGGGACGGAACACTGAAGCTTTCTTT
CDR3: CASSIFGGRNTEAFF

V: TRBV4-1
size: .
length: 17
D: TRBD1
J: TRBJ1-6
DNA: TGCGCCAGCAGCAATCCACGTGTGCGGGACAGGGGTTCACCCCTCCACTTT
CDR3: CASSNPRVRDRGSPLHF

V: TRBV10-3
size: .
length: 15
D: .
J: TRBJ2-7
DNA: TGTGCCATCAGTGAGGAATGGGGGGGCGCCTACGAGCAGTACTTC
CDR3: CAISEEWGGAYEQYF

V: TRBV28
size: .
length: 14
D: TRBD1
J: TRBJ1-1
DNA: TGTGCCAGTATTCGACAGGGACTTTACACTGAAGCTTTCTTT
CDR3: CASIRQGLYTEAFF

V: TRBV11-2
size: once
length: 15
D: .
J: TRBJ1-2
DNA: TGTGCCAGCAGCTTACGAATGGTCAGGGTTGATGGCTACACCTTC
CDR3: CASSLRMVRVDGYTF

V: TRBV2
size: .
length: 12
D: TRBD1
J: TRBJ2-7
DNA: TGTGCCAGCATGGGACAGTCCTACGAGCAGTACTTC
CDR3: CASMGQSYEQYF

V: TRBV28
size: .
length: 13
D: .
J: TRBJ2-1
DNA: TGTGCCAGCACAAACTGGGGCTACAATGAGCAGTTCTTC
CDR3: CASTNWGYNEQFF

V: TRBV7-7
size: .
length: 15
D: TRBD1
J: TRBJ2-7
DNA: TGTGCTAGCAGCCGGTACACAGGGGGCGATTACGAGCAGTACTTC
CDR3: CASSRYTGGDYEQYF

V: TRBV11-2
size: .
length: 15
D: .
J: TRBJ2-7
DNA: TGTGCCAGCAGCCCAGCTAGGAGGCCCCTATACGAGCAGTACTTC
CDR3: CASSPARRPLYEQYF

V: TRBV4-1
size: .
length: 14
D: TRBD1
J: TRBJ1-2
DNA: TGCGCCAGCAGTCGCGCCGGGACAGACTATGGCTACACCTTC
CDR3: CASSRAGTDYGYTF

V: TRBV2
size: few
length: 13
D: .
J: TRBJ1-1
DNA: TGTGCCAGCAACACCCCAAACAGGGTGGAAGCTTTCTTT
CDR3: CASNTPNRVEAFF

V: TRBV4-1
size: .
length: 16
D: TRBD1
J: TRBJ2-7
DNA: TGCGCCAGCAGCCAAGGACAGGGGGCGAGCTCCTACGAGCAGTACTTC
CDR3: CASSQGQGASSYEQYF

V: TRBV15
size: .
length: 14
D: TRBD2
J: TRBJ2-1
DNA: TGTGCCACCAGCCGGGGAAGGGACTACGATGAGCAGTTCTTC
CDR3: CATSRGRDYDEQFF

V: TRBV30
size: .
length: 13
D: .
J: TRBJ1-6
DNA: TGTGCCTGGAGTCTGGGCGAGAATTCACCCCTCCACTTT
CDR3: CAWSLGENSPLHF

V: TRBV9
size: .
length: 15
D: TRBD1
J: TRBJ1-1
DNA: TGTGCCAGCAGCGTAGTGGACAGGGCCAACACTGAAGCTTTCTTT
CDR3: CASSVVDRANTEAFF

V: TRBV11-2
size: once
length: 16
D: TRBD1
J: TRBJ1-1
DNA: TGTGCCAGCAGCCCATCTAACAGGGGGCTAGGCACTGAAGCTTTCTTT
CDR3: CASSPSNRGLGTEAFF

V: TRBV10-2
size: .
length: 14
D: TRBD2
J: TRBJ2-7
DNA: TGCGCCAGCAGTCCGGGACTAGCGGGATACGAGCAGTACTTC
CDR3: CASSPGLAGYEQYF

V: TRBV30
size: .
length: 12
D: .
J: TRBJ1-1
DNA: TGTGCCTGTACAGGCGGCGTTACTGAAGCTTTCTTT
CDR3: CACTGGVTEAFF

V: TRBV5-8
size: .
length: 16
D: .
J: TRBJ2-2
DNA: TGTGCCAGCAGCGACTTGGGTCAGGGAGACACCGGGGAGCTGTTTTTT
CDR3: CASSDLGQGDTGELFF

V: TRBV4-1
size: .
length: 13
D: TRBD2
J: TRBJ2-7
DNA: TGCGCCAGCAGCCACCTAGCGGGCTACGAGCAGTACTTC
CDR3: CASSHLAGYEQYF

V: TRBV6-1
size: .
length: 13
D: .
J: TRBJ2-7
DNA: TGTGCCAGCGGCAGGGGTCCCCCCTACGAGCAGTACTTC
CDR3: CASGRGPPYEQYF

V: TRBV12-5
size: .
length: 15
D: TRBD1
J: TRBJ2-7
DNA: TGTGCTAGTGGTTTGGCGGACAGGGCCTCCTACGAGCAGTACTTC
CDR3: CASGLADRASYEQYF

V: TRBV7-8
size: once
length: 16
D: .
J: TRBJ2-7
DNA: TGTGCCAGCAGCTTACCGGGACTGGCCCCCACCAACGAGCAGTACTTC
CDR3: CASSLPGLAPTNEQYF

V: TRBV4-1
size: .
length: 16
D: TRBD2
J: TRBJ2-1
DNA: TGCGCCAGCAGCCGTCAACTAGCGGGGGCCAACAATGAGCAGTTCTTC
CDR3: CASSRQLAGANNEQFF

V: TRBV19
size: .
length: 13
D: .
J: TRBJ1-1
DNA: TGTGCCACTCAGCCGGGACCCCTGGCTGAAGCTTTCTTT
CDR3: CATQPGPLAEAFF

V: TRBV7-9
size: .
length: 15
D: TRBD1
J: TRBJ1-5
DNA: TGTGCCAGCAGCTCCGACAGGGGGCGAGATCAGCCCCAGCATTTT
CDR3: CASSSDRGRDQPQHF

V: TRBV6-6
size: once
length: 15
D: TRBD2
J: TRBJ2-7
DNA: TGTGCCAGCAGCTACACTAGCGGGAGGGCCGGGGAGCAGTACTTC
CDR3: CASSYTSGRAGEQYF

V: TRBV4-1
size: once
length: 13
D: .
J: TRBJ2-7
DNA: TGCGCCAGCAGCCAAGATCGTAGTGACGAGCAGTACTTC
CDR3: CASSQDRSDEQYF

V: TRBV5-4
size: .
length: 14
D: .
J: TRBJ1-2
DNA: TGTGCCAGCAGCTTGGAGGTCAGGGTGGACGGCTACACCTTC
CDR3: CASSLEVRVDGYTF